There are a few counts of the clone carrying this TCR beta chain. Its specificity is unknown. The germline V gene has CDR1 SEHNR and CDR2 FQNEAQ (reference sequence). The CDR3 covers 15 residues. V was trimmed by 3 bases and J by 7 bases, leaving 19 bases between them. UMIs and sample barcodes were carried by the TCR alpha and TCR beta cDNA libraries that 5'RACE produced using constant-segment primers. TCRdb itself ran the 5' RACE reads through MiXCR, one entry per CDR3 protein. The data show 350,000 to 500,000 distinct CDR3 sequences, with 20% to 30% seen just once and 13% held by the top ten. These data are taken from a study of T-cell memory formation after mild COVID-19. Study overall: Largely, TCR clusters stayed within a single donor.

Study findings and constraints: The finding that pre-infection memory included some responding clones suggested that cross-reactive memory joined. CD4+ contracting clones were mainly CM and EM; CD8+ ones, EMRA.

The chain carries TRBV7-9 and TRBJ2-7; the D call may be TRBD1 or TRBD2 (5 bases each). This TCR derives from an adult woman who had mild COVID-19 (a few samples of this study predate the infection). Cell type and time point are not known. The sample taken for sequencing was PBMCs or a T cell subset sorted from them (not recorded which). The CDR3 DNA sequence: TGTGCCAGCAGCTTCACCGGGACGGGAAAAACTGAGCAGTACTTC. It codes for CASSFTGTGKTEQYF.